These 25 T cell receptor beta chains originate from one sample sequenced in a study of T cells in Graves' hyperthyroidism and ophthalmopathy (dated by TCRdb to the late 2010s). Library method: multiplex PCR. Sequencing took place on an Illumina HiSeq 2000. The TCR beta CDR3 regions were amplified from the RNA transcripts. The first round of RT-PCR for the TCR CDR3 was performed with the HTBI primer set and the Qiagen OneStep RT-PCR kit. Clones were called with MiXCR by TCRdb after fastp trimmed the public reads at Q25, and only in-frame beta chains were retained. Rows with one shared CDR3 protein collapse into an entry with the most common genes and DNA. The sample records around 190,000 distinct CDR3 sequences, 17% of which are singletons. Together, the top ten hold around 27% of the sample. Source material: blood. These receptors were taken from a woman aged 45-65 years with Graves' hyperthyroidism.

This clonotype was seen ten or more times. The chain uses TRBV4-1 and TRBJ2-3, with D possibly being TRBD2 (5 bases). This CDR3 is 14 amino acids long. The V end was cut by 5 bases, the J end by 2 bases, with 11 bases between. Germline V CDR1 and CDR2: MGHRA, YSYEKL. The CDR3 sequence is CASSLQRDTDTQYF. The CDR3 coding sequence is TGCGCCAGCAGCTTACAACGGGACACAGATACGCAGTATTTT.

This rearrangement joins TRBV20-1 to TRBJ2-5; tentative D call: TRBD2 (6 bases). Germline V lookup: CDR1 DFQATT, CDR2 SNEGSKA (reference sequence). V gave up 2 bases and J gave up 5 bases, with 12 bases separating them. The CDR3 is 13 residues long. The CDR3 coding sequence is TGCAGTGCTAGAAGTCTAGCGTGGGAGACCCAGTACTTC. Protein sequence: CSARSLAWETQYF.

This clonotype has at least ten counts. The rearrangement links TRBV7-9 to TRBJ2-5; D is possibly TRBD1 or TRBD2 (5 bases each). Looked up from germline, CDR1 is SEHNR and CDR2 is FQNEAQ (reference sequence). The length of the CDR3 is 15 residues. V dropped 0 bases and J dropped 4 bases, with 12 bases sitting between them. CDR3 residues: CASSLAGAAGETQYF. The DNA for the CDR3 is TGTGCCAGCAGCTTAGCCGGGGCCGCGGGAGAGACCCAGTACTTC.

The chain combines TRBV19 with TRBJ2-4, with D possibly TRBD1 on 5 matching bases. In germline, CDR1 is LNHDA, CDR2 SQIVND (reference sequence). Trimming left V 10 bases short and J 2 bases short, with 21 bases between. The CDR3 has 16 amino acids. CDR3 sequence reads: CATPVGLRGTKNIQYF. The CDR3 nucleotides read TGTGCCACCCCCGTAGGGCTAAGGGGAACCAAAAACATTCAGTACTTC.

There are many counts of this clonotype. This chain connects TRBV7-2 to TRBJ2-1, with D possibly matching TRBD2 (6 bases). The CDR3 is made up of 13 amino acids. CDR1 is SGHTA, CDR2 FQGNSA, per germline. Trimming removed 3 bases from V and 6 bases from J, with 9 bases in between. CDR3 coding DNA: TGTGCCAGCAGCTTTTCGGGGGTCAATGAGCAGTTCTTC. Its translation: CASSFSGVNEQFF.

This clonotype showed up many times. The CDR3 DNA follows: TGTGCCAGCAGAGCGACTAGCGGGGGGGCCTACGAGCAGTACTTC. Translating it yields CASRATSGGAYEQYF. This chain uses TRBV7-2 with TRBJ2-7, with TRBD2 matching over 14 bases. This CDR3 spans 15 amino acids. The V and J ends lost 6 bases and 2 bases, in that order; junction bases with no gene match: 3. The germline gives CDR1 SGHTA, CDR2 FQGNSA. The full variable domain, in which reference TRBV7-2 and TRBJ2-7 provide the parts outside the CDR3, is GAGVSQSPSNKVTEKGKDVELRCDPISGHTALYWYRQSLGQGLEFLIYFQGNSAPDKSGLPSDRFSAERTGGSVSTLTIQRTQQEDSAVYLCASRATSGGAYEQYFGPGTRLTVT.

Points on this clonotype: A single base separates this from a much larger clone, so it may be a read error. This sequence joins TRBV27 and TRBJ2-3; no clear D gene. The CDR3 sequence is 15 residues long. Germline values: CDR1 MNHEY, CDR2 SMNVEV (reference sequence). V lost 4 bases to trimming and J lost 3 bases, with 14 bases between them. In DNA form, the CDR3 reads TGTGCCAGCAGTTCTCAGGAAGGTTCGACAGATACGCAGTATTTT. Amino acid sequence: CASSSQEGSTDTQYF.

This clonotype occurred many times. This rearrangement joins TRBV10-1 to TRBJ1-1, with D perhaps TRBD1 (5 bases). V was trimmed by 3 bases and J by 8 bases, leaving 16 bases between them. The length of the CDR3 is 14 residues. Germline CDR1 reads WNHNN; CDR2 reads SYGVQD (reference sequence). Written as DNA, the CDR3 is TGCGCCAGCAGTGAAACATTTGCGGGGCAGGAAGCTTTCTTT. Translation: CASSETFAGQEAFF.

CDR3 sequence reads: CASSQDIGTGRAKNIQYF. The CDR3 DNA sequence: TGTGCCAGCAGCCAAGATATAGGGACAGGGAGAGCCAAAAACATTCAGTACTTC. The chain recombines TRBV3-1 with TRBJ2-4; TRBD1 matches at 9 bases. CDR3 size: 18 residues. The trim removed 0 bases at V and 0 bases at J, leaving 6 bases unmatched. Germline V CDR1 and CDR2: LGHDT, YNNKEL (reference sequence). Filled out from reference TRBV3-1 and TRBJ2-4, the complete variable domain reads DTAVSQTPKYLVTQMGNDKSIKCEQNLGHDTMYWYKQDSKKFLKIMFSYNNKELIINETVPNRFSPKSPDKAHLNLHINSLELGDSAVYFCASSQDIGTGRAKNIQYFGAGTRLSVL.

This clonotype came up once. The rearrangement joins TRBV3-1 to TRBJ2-5, with D possibly being TRBD1 or TRBD2 (5 bases each). Germline loops: CDR1 LGHDT, CDR2 YNNKEL (reference sequence). The V gene lost 7 bases and the J gene lost 3 bases, with 24 bases spanning the gap. The CDR3 has 17 amino acids. CDR3 loop: CASTPADPYGGEETQYF. DNA for the CDR3: TGTGCCAGCACGCCCGCTGATCCCTATGGGGGAGAAGAGACCCAGTACTTC.

Many counts were recorded for this clonotype. J is TRBJ1-1 and V is TRBV11-2; D may be TRBD1 (5 bases). The CDR3 spans 14 residues. Deletions cut 5 bases from V and 7 bases from J, with 17 bases between. The germline V gene has CDR1 SGHAT and CDR2 FQNNGV. CDR3 DNA: TGTGCCAGCAGCCTAGTTACGGGACCCTTTGAAGCTTTCTTT. It specifies CASSLVTGPFEAFF.

The table lists this clonotype with a count of one. The V gene is TRBV2, the J gene TRBJ1-5; possibly TRBD1 for D (5 bases). Germline CDR1 reads SNHLY; CDR2 reads FYNNEI. The CDR3 contains 17 residues. Deletions cut 1 base from V and 3 bases from J, with 16 bases between. DNA of the CDR3: TGTGCCAGCAGTGAAGGGGGTGCGGCAGGGACCAATCAGCCCCAGCATTTT. Amino acid sequence: CASSEGGAAGTNQPQHF.

This clonotype was observed at least ten times. The chain is built from TRBV20-1 and TRBJ2-7, with 11 nucleotides matching TRBD1. With V trimmed by 6 bases and J by 3 bases, 10 bases remained unmatched. The CDR3 is made up of 15 amino acids. Germline assignment: CDR1 DFQATT and CDR2 SNEGSKA (reference sequence). This chain's CDR3 is CSASRTGTGGYEQYF. The CDR3 DNA follows: TGCAGTGCCAGCAGGACCGGGACAGGGGGCTACGAGCAGTACTTC.

This clonotype came up many times. V gene TRBV27 combines with J gene TRBJ2-1; tentatively, D is TRBD1 (5 bases). Germline CDR1 reads MNHEY; CDR2 reads SMNVEV (reference sequence). Trimming stripped 5 bases from V and 4 bases from J, with 15 bases between. This CDR3 spans 15 amino acids. DNA of the CDR3: TGTGCCAGCAGTCTCCGACAGACCACTTACAATGAGCAGTTCTTC. It specifies CASSLRQTTYNEQFF.

A single count supports this clonotype. The gene calls are TRBV28 and TRBJ2-7; D not resolved. The CDR3 loop spans 11 amino acids. V dropped 7 bases and J dropped 3 bases, with 7 bases sitting between them. The germline CDR1 and CDR2 sequences are MDHEN and SYDVKM. CDR3 sequence (DNA): TGTGCCAGCACTCGGTTCTACGAGCAGTACTTC. Residues: CASTRFYEQYF.

This sequence joins TRBV18 and TRBJ2-5; 8 bases are shared with TRBD1. The junction had 11 bases not matched to a gene; V was cut back by 6 bases and J by 5 bases. The CDR3 covers 15 residues. Germline values: CDR1 KGHSH, CDR2 LQKENI. The CDR3 nucleotides are TGTGCCAGCTCCGAAGGGACAGGACCCACGGAGACCCAGTACTTC. It translates to CASSEGTGPTETQYF.

This clonotype was seen at least ten times. The CDR3 DNA is TGTGCCATCCGGGACCTAAACACAGATACGCAGTATTTT. This codes for CAIRDLNTDTQYF. This chain joins TRBV7-9 and TRBJ2-3, with D perhaps being TRBD1 or TRBD2 (5 bases each). This CDR3 spans 13 amino acids. The ends were cut back, 10 bases at V and 2 bases at J, with 13 bases in the middle. Germline CDR1 SEHNR, CDR2 FQNEAQ (reference sequence).

This clonotype appeared a few times. The J gene is TRBJ1-4, the V gene TRBV5-8; D possibly corresponds to TRBD1 (5 bases). V gave up 0 bases and J gave up 5 bases, with 11 bases separating them. CDR3 length: 15 amino acids. The germline gives CDR1 SGHTS, CDR2 YDEGEE. DNA for the CDR3: TGTGCCAGCAGCTTGGCGACAGCGTCGAATGAAAAACTGTTTTTT. This translates into CASSLATASNEKLFF.

The sample holds many counts of this clonotype. V gene TRBV6-1 combines with J gene TRBJ2-1; TRBD2 agrees at 16 bases. CDR1 MNHNS and CDR2 SASEGT come from the germline V gene. J gave up 1 base and V 6 bases, and 3 bases lay outside the gene matches. The CDR3 has 17 residues. The CDR3 sequence: CASRGLAGGASYNEQFF. As DNA, the CDR3 is TGTGCCAGCAGGGGACTAGCGGGGGGGGCGTCCTACAATGAGCAGTTCTTC.

This clonotype was seen many times. The J gene is TRBJ1-5, the V gene TRBV28; no firm D call. Per germline, CDR1 MDHEN and CDR2 SYDVKM. The CDR3 spans 12 residues. V gave up 6 bases and J gave up 0 bases, with 3 bases separating them. The CDR3 DNA reads TGTGCCAGCAGGATTAGCAATCAGCCCCAGCATTTT. It is translated as CASRISNQPQHF.

This clonotype was picked up many times. This rearrangement joins TRBV7-9 to TRBJ2-1; D might be TRBD2 (6 bases). Germline CDR1 reads SEHNR; CDR2 reads FQNEAQ (reference sequence). CDR3 length: 17 residues. V lost 5 bases to trimming and J lost 2 bases, with 19 bases between them. Here the CDR3 reads CASSGNSDPGAYNEQFF. CDR3 bases: TGTGCCAGCAGCGGGAACAGCGACCCGGGAGCCTACAATGAGCAGTTCTTC.

This clonotype has at least ten counts. This rearrangement joins TRBV5-1 to TRBJ1-1; 7 bases fit TRBD1. Trimming at V came to 0 bases and at J to 6 bases, leaving 11 bases not matched to a gene. Germline loops: CDR1 SGHRS, CDR2 YFSETQ. The CDR3 has 16 residues. This chain's CDR3 is CASSLAQGQFGAEAFF. For the CDR3, the DNA is TGCGCCAGCAGCTTGGCCCAGGGACAGTTCGGAGCTGAAGCTTTCTTT.

This clonotype was counted many times. V gene TRBV19 combines with J gene TRBJ1-1; D gene unclear. Trimming cost V 3 bases and J 2 bases, with 7 bases left between them. The CDR3 sequence is 13 residues long. CDR1 is LNHDA and CDR2 is SQIVND in the germline V gene (reference sequence). The CDR3 DNA follows: TGTGCCAGTAGTATTAACAGTAACACTGAAGCTTTCTTT. The encoded protein is CASSINSNTEAFF.

The gene calls are TRBV20-1 and TRBJ1-2, with 7 bases matching TRBD1. Germline V gene data show CDR1 as DFQATT and CDR2 as SNEGSKA (reference sequence). The CDR3 spans 12 residues. The trim removed 5 bases at V and 8 bases at J, leaving 8 bases unmatched. The CDR3 sequence is CSAAGQSLGYTF. The CDR3 DNA reads as TGCAGTGCTGCGGGACAGTCTTTAGGCTACACCTTC.

This clonotype has more than one count but fewer than ten. Given a much more abundant clone one base away, this may be a read error. The V call is TRBV5-6, the J call TRBJ2-7, with D maybe TRBD1 (6 bases). From germline, CDR1 is SGHDT and CDR2 YYEEEE. The CDR3 runs to 14 residues. CDR3 amino acids: CASSLAQGTYKQYF. The CDR3 DNA reads as TGTGCCAGCAGCTTGGCACAGGGTACCTACAAGCAGTACTTC.